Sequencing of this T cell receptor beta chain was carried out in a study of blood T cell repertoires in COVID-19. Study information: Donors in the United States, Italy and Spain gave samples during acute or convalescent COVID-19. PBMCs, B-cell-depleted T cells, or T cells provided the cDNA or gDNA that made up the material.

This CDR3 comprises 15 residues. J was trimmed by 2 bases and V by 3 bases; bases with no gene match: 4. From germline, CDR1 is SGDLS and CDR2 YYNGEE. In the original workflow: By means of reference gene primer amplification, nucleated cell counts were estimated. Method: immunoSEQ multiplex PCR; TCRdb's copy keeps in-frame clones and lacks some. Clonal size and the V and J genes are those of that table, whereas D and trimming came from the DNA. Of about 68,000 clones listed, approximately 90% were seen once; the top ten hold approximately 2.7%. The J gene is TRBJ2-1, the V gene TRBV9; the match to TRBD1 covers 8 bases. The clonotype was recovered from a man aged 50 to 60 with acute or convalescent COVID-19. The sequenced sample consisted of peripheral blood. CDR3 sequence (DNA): TGTGCCAGCAGCGACGACAGGGGAGCCTACAATGAGCAGTTCTTC. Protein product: CASSDDRGAYNEQFF.